This record looks at one T cell receptor beta chain sequence and its context. The antigen it recognizes is unknown. No much larger clone exists at a distance of one base, and base qualities are not known. The CDR3 has 13 amino acids, counting the end cysteine and phenylalanine. CDR3 DNA is the only sequence kept; it has 39 bases, read in frame from the first base. Based on the germline V gene (reference sequence), the CDR1 and CDR2 sequences are DFQATT and SNEGSKA. A distance of 7 bases separates the germline ends of V and J, which lose 3 bases and 1 base respectively. After 10 to 11 days of culture, CD4+ T cells were isolated with the EasySep CD4+ T cell isolation kit. PCR-confirmed SARS-CoV-2 infection had occurred in convalescent patients between March and December 2020, before the Alpha, Beta and Delta variants emerged in the United States. Participants received two doses of either the BNT162b2 or the mRNA-1273 mRNA SARS-CoV-2 vaccine. Half of the culture medium was replaced with fresh IL-2-containing medium on days 3 and 7. Each peptide stimulation condition was cultured in triplicate wells unless otherwise noted. Using Ficoll-Paque Plus gradient centrifugation, PBMC were separated from whole blood and then either used fresh or cryopreserved at -140C. The QIAamp micro DNA kit was used to extract genomic DNA from the cultured CD4+ T cells.

Library creation used the immunoSEQ multiplex PCR assay. TCR beta CDR3 sequencing was performed on DNA from the cultured, isolated CD4+ T cells. The authors processed their data as follows. Non-productive TCR sequences were removed, reads were trimmed to the CDR3 region, and CDR3s of at least 7 amino acids were retained. Antigen-specific clonotypes were identified with the MANAFEST web app by comparing expansion in peptide wells against reference cultures. To count as positive, a clone had to show expansion at FDR<0.05 compared with the reference and with all other wells, an odds ratio above 5, and a frequency above 0.1% in two replicate wells. Clonotypes significantly expanded in SARS-CoV-2 spike wells and in at least one common cold coronavirus spike condition were defined as cross-reactive. Levenshtein distance calculated with the stringdist R package was used to assess CDR3 similarity, and unrooted trees were constructed with ape in R 3.6.1. The clones in this table, taken by TCRdb from immuneACCESS, are in-frame only. Not every clone is retained; where verified, under half of the shortfall comes from an unresolved V gene, and the cause of the rest is unknown. The DNA was the basis for D and trimming; V, J and clone size are from that table. This sample is represented by some 46,000 clones; around 76% of them were singletons. Clones ranked in the top ten supply around 3.5% of the sample.

This entry belongs to a study of vaccination effects on CD4 cells after COVID-19 (dated by TCRdb to 2022 to 2024). For context, the study as a whole: In the ViraFEST assay, PBMC were stimulated with viral peptide pools, and TCR sequencing was then used to find antigen-specific CD4+ T cell clonotypes based on their expansion. Samples were taken from three convalescent patients early (day +14) and late (day +241, +227, +161 respectively) after vaccination. Across the study, the median time from the second dose to post-vaccine sampling was 72 days (range 14 to 241). Each well held roughly 2 million PBMC cultured in IMDM containing around 5% human AB serum, around 10 IU/ml IL-2 and gentamicin, along with around 11 ug/ml peptides. In both COVID-19 convalescent patients and infection-naive vaccine recipients, the study compared SARS-CoV-2 spike-specific CD4+ TCR repertoires from before mRNA vaccination with those from after it. The full study included 10 to 11 COVID-19 convalescent patients and several SARS-CoV-2-naive healthy vaccine recipients. The Oncomine TCR Beta short-read assay on an Illumina iSeq 100 was used to sequence cultures from other donors in the study.

Overall study results and their limits: Among convalescent patients, the spike-reactive repertoire after vaccination was made up mainly of new vaccine-induced clones that were largely distinct from the clones induced by infection. Both infection-induced and vaccine-induced clones contracted markedly at late post-vaccination timepoints, which is consistent with waning T cell responses. Limitations of the study were the small number of convalescent patients and the absence of early post-infection timepoints.

The sequence was collected from a human donor who had a prior SARS-CoV-2 infection. The chain couples TRBV20-1 to TRBJ1-5; matching of 5 bases hints at TRBD1 as the D gene. The source material was CD4+ T cells from PBMCs cultured without peptide, sampled after COVID-19 vaccination. The CDR3 region has the sequence CSASWDSNQPQHF. The DNA sequence is as follows: TGCAGTGCTAGTTGGGACAGCAATCAGCCCCAGCATTTT.